The next 21 T cell receptor beta chains were all read from a single sample in a study of tumor-infiltrating lymphocytes in primary liver carcinoma listed by TCRdb under 2017. TRIzol reagent was used to extract blood RNA from unsorted whole blood, while the DNeasy Blood & Tissue kit provided the germline DNA. Data came from an Illumina HiSeq 2500. Starting from about 500 ng total RNA, TCRbeta-specific cDNA was produced by reverse transcription with a constant-region primer and ProtoScript II reverse transcriptase. TCRbeta libraries were built with three nested multiplex PCR rounds, a slightly modified ARM-PCR procedure. Each of the first two PCR rounds ran for 9 to 11 cycles using multiplex TRBV1-TRBV30 forward primers together with a Cbeta reverse primer. Clones were called with MiXCR by TCRdb after fastp trimmed the public reads at Q25, and only in-frame beta chains were retained. Here each entry gathers all rows of one CDR3 protein and keeps the most common genes and DNA. The sample table shows a few hundred thousand distinct CDR3 sequences, and almost 60% are seen once. The leading ten clones occupy about 15% of the sample.

The material sequenced was peripheral blood. These receptors were taken from a woman between 25 and 40 years old with primary liver carcinoma and hepatitis B virus infection.

V gene TRBV30 combines with J gene TRBJ2-3; D not certain. V was trimmed by 5 bases and J by 3 bases, leaving 9 bases between them. The CDR3 has 12 residues. CDR1 GTSNPN and CDR2 SVGIG come from the germline V gene (reference sequence). This CDR3 reads CAWGPATDTQYF. DNA of the CDR3: TGTGCCTGGGGCCCAGCTACAGATACGCAGTATTTT.

This clonotype is a singleton in its sample. A read error is possible here, since a much larger clone lies one base away. The chain is built from TRBV6-1 and TRBJ1-1; D is ambiguous. Germline CDR1 reads MNHNS; CDR2 reads SASEGT. This CDR3 region has 11 residues. Trimming pared 1 base from V and 6 bases from J, leaving 3 bases between. CDR3 sequence (DNA): TGTGCCAGCAGTGAAGACTCTGAAGCTTTCTTT. The encoded protein is CASSEDSEAFF.

This chain links TRBV6-5 with TRBJ2-1; TRBD1 is a possible D gene (6 bases). Germline lookup yields CDR1 MNHEY and CDR2 SVGAGI. Trimming stripped 5 bases from V and 9 bases from J, with 20 bases between. CDR3 length equals 15 residues. CDR3 sequence reads: CASSQGIGLEGEQFF. Written as DNA, the CDR3 is TGTGCCAGCAGTCAGGGGATTGGGCTGGAAGGTGAGCAGTTCTTC.

This clonotype has at least ten counts. The chain combines TRBV29-1 with TRBJ1-2, with unresolved D. CDR1 and CDR2 (germline): SQVTM, ANQGSEA. Trimming left V 4 bases short and J 9 bases short, with 18 bases between. This CDR3 comprises 13 residues. CDR3 sequence reads: CSVVPWEGERYTF. As DNA, the CDR3 is TGCAGCGTTGTTCCTTGGGAAGGCGAACGCTACACCTTC.

The CDR3 region has the DNA TGTGCCTGGAAGTCTTGGACTAGCGGGAGGCGTACCACCGGGGAGCTGTTTTTT. Translated: CAWKSWTSGRRTTGELFF. The chain uses TRBV30 and TRBJ2-2; 14 bases are a match to TRBD2. Germline V gives CDR1 GTSNPN, CDR2 SVGIG (reference sequence). The CDR3 runs to 18 residues. Trimming took 4 bases from V and 4 from J; bases not matched to a gene: 11.

With regard to this clonotype: The junction departs from germline at one end; a sequencing error may be responsible. The chain joins TRBV12-3 or TRBV12-4 to TRBJ2-3; D not certain. This CDR3 spans 13 amino acids. This CDR3 is CASNLGGTDTQYF. For the CDR3, the DNA is TGTGCCAGCAATTTAGGCGGCACAGATACGCAGTATTTT.

As to this clonotype: At one of its ends the junction is not consistent with the germline gene, which may arise from a read error. V usage is TRBV12-3 or TRBV12-4 and J usage is TRBJ2-4, with TRBD2 matching 7 bases. The length of the CDR3 is 16 residues. The CDR3 nucleotides are TGTGTCAGCAGTTTCGGCGGGAGTATAGCCAAAAACATTCAGTACTTT. It is translated as CVSSFGGSIAKNIQYF.

The table lists this clonotype with a count of one. A much bigger clone sits one base away, suggesting this may be a read error. The chain joins TRBV12-3 or TRBV12-4 to TRBJ2-5, with D uncertain. V shed 6 bases and J shed 7 bases, with 9 bases lying between them. CDR3 length: 11 amino acids. The CDR3 is CASSSTVTQYF. The CDR3 region has the DNA TGTGCCAGCAGCTCGACGGTGACCCAGTACTTC.

On this clonotype: A read error may be the cause here, since a much bigger clone is one base away. The V and J genes are TRBV10-3 and TRBJ1-1; D is unresolved. The CDR3 has 15 amino acids. CDR1 is ENHRY, CDR2 SYGVKD, per germline. The CDR3 nucleotides are TGTGGCATCAGTGAGTCCCGAGGCGGTCCCACTGAAGCTTTCTTT. Amino acid sequence: CGISESRGGPTEAFF.

V gene TRBV21-1 combines with J gene TRBJ2-3; TRBD2, the table's D call, was not compared with the DNA. TRBV21-1 is an annotated pseudogene. CDR3 length: 19 amino acids. DNA of the CDR3: TGTGCCAGCAGAATGCTCCCTAGCGGGAGGTCCTCCTTCACAGATACGCAGTATTTT. This translates into CASRMLPSGRSSFTDTQYF.

This clonotype was found a few times. The rearrangement joins TRBV5-1 to TRBJ2-1, with 7 bases fitting TRBD2. Per the germline V gene, CDR1 is SGHRS and CDR2 is YFSETQ. The CDR3 is 16 amino acids. J was trimmed by 0 bases and V by 1 base; bases with no gene match: 4. This chain's CDR3 is CASSLSPSGSYNEQFF. Written as DNA, the CDR3 is TGCGCCAGCAGCTTGTCGCCTAGCGGCTCCTACAATGAGCAGTTCTTC.

As concerns this clonotype: A much larger clone differs from this one at a single base, so this may be a read error. V is TRBV7-8 and J is TRBJ1-2, with no clear D. The germline V gene has CDR1 SGHVS and CDR2 FQNEAQ. The CDR3 has 14 amino acids. The CDR3 DNA reads TGTGCCAGCAGCTTAGCACCAGCTAACTATGGCCACACCTTC. Amino acid sequence: CASSLAPANYGHTF.

The chain employs TRBV7-9 and TRBJ2-7, with D unresolved. The CDR3 spans 17 residues. Germline CDR1 reads SEHNR; CDR2 reads FQNEAQ (reference sequence). V was cut by 1 base and J by 3 bases, with 19 bases left in between. The CDR3 spells CASSLGGGDPRDYEQYF. In DNA form, the CDR3 reads TGTGCCAGCAGCTTAGGGGGTGGAGACCCCAGAGACTACGAGCAGTACTTC. Based on the CDR3 plus reference TRBV7-9 and TRBJ2-7, the full variable domain is DTGVSQNPRHKITKRGQNVTFRCDPISEHNRLYWYRQTLGQGPEFLTYFQNEAQLEKSRLLSDRFSAERPKGSFSTLEIQRTEQGDSAMYLCASSLGGGDPRDYEQYFGPGTRLTVT.

To note about this clonotype: The conserved phenylalanine or tryptophan normally closing the CDR3 is absent here, so this likely arose from a read error. The chain has TRBV11-1 and TRBJ2-2; no clear D gene. Trimming cost V 7 bases and J 5 bases, with 14 bases left between them. Germline values: CDR1 SGHAT, CDR2 FQDESV (reference sequence). This CDR3 comprises 14 residues. DNA of the CDR3: TGTGCCAGCATTATGTCCGCGCGGACCGGGGAGCTGTTTCTT. Amino acid sequence: CASIMSARTGELFL.

Turning to this clonotype: Germline is not matched at one junction end, which may reflect a read error. The chain recombines TRBV11-3 with TRBJ1-5; 8 bases are shared with TRBD1. This CDR3 comprises 19 residues. Germline-derived CDR1 and CDR2 are SGHNT and YENEEA. The CDR3 loop reads CASSLGDRPSIYSNQPQHF. The CDR3 region has the DNA TGTGCCAGCAGCTTAGGGGACAGGCCCTCGATTTATAGCAATCAGCCCCAGCACTTT.

V gene TRBV5-4 combines with J gene TRBJ1-2; TRBD1 is a possible D gene (6 bases). V was trimmed by 1 base and J by 5 bases, leaving 15 bases between them. CDR1 SGHNT and CDR2 YYREEE come from the germline V gene (reference sequence). This CDR3 has 15 residues. This CDR3 reads CASSLWAGTQYGYTF. CDR3 sequence (DNA): TGTGCCAGCAGCTTGTGGGCAGGGACACAGTATGGCTACACCTTC.

The rearrangement uses TRBV29-1 and TRBJ2-3; no reliable D call. Germline V gene data show CDR1 as SQVTM and CDR2 as ANQGSEA. The CDR3 covers 14 residues. The DNA of the CDR3 is TGCAACGCCATACTTGGCATGGGTGCAGATACGCAGTATTTT. This encodes CNAILGMGADTQYF.

This clonotype was found a few times. The gene calls are TRBV28 and TRBJ2-4; 9 bases are shared with TRBD1. V trimming: 5 bases; J trimming: 8 bases; junction bases outside the gene matches: 7. CDR1 MDHEN and CDR2 SYDVKM come from the germline V gene. This CDR3 spans 14 amino acids. CDR3: CASSKTGGLDIQYF. The CDR3 coding sequence is TGTGCCAGCAGTAAAACAGGGGGCCTGGACATTCAGTACTTC.

This clonotype was recorded only once. A much larger clone differs from this one at a single base, so this may be a read error. In nucleotides, the CDR3 is TGTGCCGGCAGCTTAGTGTTTTTTGCAGCAGGCGGGGAGCTGTTTTTT. It is translated as CAGSLVFFAAGGELFF. V and J are TRBV11-2 and TRBJ2-2; no clear D gene. Germline CDR1 reads SGHAT; CDR2 reads FQNNGV. This CDR3 has 16 amino acids.

As to this clonotype: This sequence may be a read error, since a much larger clone differs from it by one base. The chain couples TRBV11-2 to TRBJ2-1; possibly TRBD1 for D (6 bases). The CDR3 runs 14 residues. The germline V gene has CDR1 SGHAT and CDR2 FQNNGV. The V gene lost 2 bases and the J gene lost 4 bases, with 9 bases spanning the gap. CDR3 sequence reads: CASSLYTGYNEQFF. CDR3 in DNA: TGTGCCAGCAGCTTATATACAGGGTACAATGAGCAGTTCTTC.

This clonotype was observed at least ten times. The chain couples TRBV6-6 to TRBJ1-2; 7 positions match TRBD1. CDR1 is MNHNY and CDR2 is SVGAGI in the germline V gene (reference sequence). The CDR3 is 16 residues long. Trimming at V came to 6 bases and at J to 1 base, leaving 11 bases not matched to a gene. The CDR3 spells CASRSLQGPSNYGYTF. CDR3 sequence (DNA): TGTGCCAGCAGATCCTTACAGGGGCCGAGTAACTATGGCTACACCTTC.